The TCR beta chain described here comes from a study of T cell responses to AZD1222 COVID-19 vaccine. Between the trimmed V and J ends, which lost 3 bases and 4 bases, there was a span of 12 bases. There are 14 residues in the CDR3. The germline CDR1 and CDR2 sequences are DFQATT and SNEGSKA (reference sequence). Investigators merged groups given second doses at roughly 4 or roughly 12 weeks. Sequencing used immunoSEQ multiplex PCR; TCRdb keeps in-frame clones, though not all of them. This sample has 250,000 to 300,000 clones; 90% to 95% occur once, and the top ten carry 0.55%. A note on this clone: Its matching antigen is unknown.

General study results and limits: A rise in Spike-specific TCR breadth and depth followed two AZD1222 doses.

The receptor was derived from an adult who received the AZD1222 COVID-19 vaccine. The sequencing used peripheral blood, collected 28 days after the second AZD1222 dose. The rearrangement joins TRBV20-1 to TRBJ2-2; maybe TRBD2 (5 bases). CDR3 protein: CSASPSSTTGELFF. The CDR3 bases are TGCAGTGCTAGTCCTAGCAGTACCACCGGGGAGCTGTTTTTT.